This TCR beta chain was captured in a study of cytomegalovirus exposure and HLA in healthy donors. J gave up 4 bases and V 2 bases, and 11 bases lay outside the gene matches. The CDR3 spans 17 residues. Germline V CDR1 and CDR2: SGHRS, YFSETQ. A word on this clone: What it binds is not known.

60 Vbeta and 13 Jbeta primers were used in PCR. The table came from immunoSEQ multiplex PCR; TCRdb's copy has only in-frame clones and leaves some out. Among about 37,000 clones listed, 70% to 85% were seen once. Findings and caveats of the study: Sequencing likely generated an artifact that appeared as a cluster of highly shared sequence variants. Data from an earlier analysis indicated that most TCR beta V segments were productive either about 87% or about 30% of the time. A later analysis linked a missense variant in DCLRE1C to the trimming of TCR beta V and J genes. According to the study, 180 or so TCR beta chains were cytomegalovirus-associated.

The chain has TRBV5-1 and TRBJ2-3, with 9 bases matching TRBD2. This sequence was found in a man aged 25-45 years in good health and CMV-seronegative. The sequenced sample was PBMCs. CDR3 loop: CASSFGSSGVTPDTQYF. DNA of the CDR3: TGCGCCAGCAGCTTTGGTTCTAGCGGGGTTACCCCAGATACGCAGTATTTT.